A selection of T cell receptor beta chains follows, all from one sample in a study of cytomegalovirus exposure and HLA in healthy donors. Profiling relied on immunoSEQ multiplex PCR, and the TCRdb table lists in-frame clones only, not all of them. The sample lists a few hundred thousand clones; approximately 80% were seen once. The source material was PBMCs. The source is a girl aged 5-17 years in good health and CMV-seronegative. CDR3s leave out the opening cysteine and the closing phenylalanine or tryptophan.

TRBV10-1	TRBJ2-3	ASSDPGLAGVTDTQY
TRBV29-1	TRBJ2-1	SASGGRPHDEQF
TRBV15	TRBJ1-5	ATSRAIAGGQPQH
TRBV9	TRBJ2-7	ASSAGGQVSNEQY
TRBV19	TRBJ1-2	ATEGTGFLGGYT
TRBV7-2	TRBJ2-7	ASSPKRGGYYEQY
TRBV2	TRBJ1-1	ASSESRTEAF
TRBV9	TRBJ1-6	ASSGSSYNSPLH
TRBV19	TRBJ2-1	ASSTQRKQYNEQF
TRBV27	TRBJ1-1	ASSFLRNTEAF
TRBV5-1	TRBJ2-7	ASSLGREKSYEQY
TRBV11-2	TRBJ1-2	ASSPGQNYGYT
TRBV6-5	TRBJ1-6	ASSYGADNSPLH
TRBV29-1	TRBJ1-5	SVNRTGEQPQH
TRBV6-5	TRBJ1-4	ASRQGRDVSEKLF
TRBV6-1	TRBJ1-4	ASSDRHNEKLF
TRBV4-1	TRBJ1-2	ASSQVQGGVGYGYT
TRBV6-5	TRBJ1-5	ASSYTASNQPQH
TRBV6-6	TRBJ2-7	ASSPRTGDYEQY
TRBV27	TRBJ1-6	ASSFGRGNNSPLH
TRBV29-1	TRBJ2-2	SVGFGSYTGELF
TRBV20-1	TRBJ1-3	SVLSGNTIY
TRBV7-9	TRBJ1-2	ASSSTQGAQDYGYT
TRBV4-3	TRBJ1-1	ASSPRTGRPEAF
TRBV4-2	TRBJ1-3	ASSTNGGYGNTIY
TRBV9	TRBJ2-5	ASSPRDYFQETQY
TRBV6-4	TRBJ1-4	ARVTGDEKLF
TRBV28	TRBJ2-7	ASSFDRGNQRYEQY
TRBV5-1	TRBJ1-1	ASSLGRDYTEAF
TRBV6-6	TRBJ1-3	ASSRGTGVSGNTIY
TRBV27	TRBJ2-3	ASSLVSREDTQY
TRBV6-5	TRBJ2-7	ASSSLTSRPYEQY
TRBV5-1	TRBJ2-3	ASSLQGAGTQY
TRBV18	TRBJ2-5	ASSRRLAGETQY
TRBV29-1	TRBJ1-2	SVTPQWENGYT
TRBV29-1	TRBJ1-2	SVHGTGPQANYGYT